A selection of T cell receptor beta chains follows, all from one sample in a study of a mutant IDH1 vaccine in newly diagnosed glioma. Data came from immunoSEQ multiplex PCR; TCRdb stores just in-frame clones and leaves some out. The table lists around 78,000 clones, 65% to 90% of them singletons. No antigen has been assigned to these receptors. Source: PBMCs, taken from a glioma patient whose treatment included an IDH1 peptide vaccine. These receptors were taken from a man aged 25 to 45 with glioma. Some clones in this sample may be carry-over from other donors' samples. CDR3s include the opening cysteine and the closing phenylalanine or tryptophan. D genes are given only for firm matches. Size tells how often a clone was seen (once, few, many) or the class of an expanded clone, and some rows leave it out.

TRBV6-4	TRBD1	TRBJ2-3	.	CASSDSQGADTQYF	TGTGCCAGCAGTGACTCACAGGGGGCAGATACGCAGTATTTT
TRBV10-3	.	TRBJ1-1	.	CAISEAVNTEAFF	TGTGCCATCAGTGAGGCGGTGAACACTGAAGCTTTCTTT
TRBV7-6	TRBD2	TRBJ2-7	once	CASASTSGYEQYF	TGTGCCAGCGCTTCGACTAGCGGCTACGAGCAGTACTTC
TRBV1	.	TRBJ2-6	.	CTSSKLAGGPKTGANVLTF	TGCACCAGCAGCAAACTAGCGGGGGGGCCAAAAACTGGGGCCAACGTCCTGACTTTC
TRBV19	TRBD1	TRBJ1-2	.	CASSTGQDDGSGYTF	TGTGCCAGTAGTACGGGACAGGACGATGGGAGTGGCTACACCTTC
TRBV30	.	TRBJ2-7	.	CAWSKGLEQYF	TGTGCCTGGAGTAAGGGGCTCGAGCAGTACTTC
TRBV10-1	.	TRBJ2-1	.	CASSDQRTYNEQFF	TGCGCCAGCAGTGATCAGAGAACCTACAATGAGCAGTTCTTC
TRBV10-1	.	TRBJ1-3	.	CASIQGGNTIYF	TGCGCCAGCATCCAGGGTGGAAACACCATATATTTT
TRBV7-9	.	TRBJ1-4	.	CASSSQTATNEKLFF	TGTGCCAGCAGCTCGCAGACCGCAACTAATGAAAAACTGTTTTTT
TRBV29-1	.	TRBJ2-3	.	CSAEGGGRGSTDTQYF	TGCAGCGCCGAGGGTGGAGGACGGGGTAGCACAGATACGCAGTATTTT
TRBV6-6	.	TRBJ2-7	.	CASSYSDSTYEQYF	TGTGCCAGCAGTTACTCGGACAGCACCTACGAGCAGTACTTC
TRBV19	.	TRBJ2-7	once	CASSPRIRTYEQYF	TGTGCCAGTAGTCCCCGGATTAGAACCTACGAGCAGTACTTC
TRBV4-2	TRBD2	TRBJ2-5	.	CASSRNGLAHQETQYF	TGTGCCAGCAGCCGCAACGGACTAGCGCATCAAGAGACCCAGTACTTC
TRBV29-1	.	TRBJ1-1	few	CSVEPHSGGRVTEAFF	TGCAGCGTTGAGCCGCATTCTGGGGGGCGGGTCACTGAAGCTTTCTTT
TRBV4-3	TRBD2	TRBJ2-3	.	CASSQDWTSGDYQDTQYF	TGCGCCAGCAGCCAAGATTGGACTAGCGGGGACTATCAAGATACGCAGTATTTT
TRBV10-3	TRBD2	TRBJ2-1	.	CAIRETSGRAGNNEQFF	TGTGCCATCAGGGAGACTAGCGGGAGGGCCGGTAACAATGAGCAGTTCTTC
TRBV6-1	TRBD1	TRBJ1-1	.	CASSWTGTEAFF	TGTGCCAGCAGTTGGACAGGGACTGAAGCTTTCTTT
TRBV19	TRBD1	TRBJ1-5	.	CASSADRDQPQHF	TGTGCCAGTAGCGCAGACAGGGATCAGCCCCAGCATTTT
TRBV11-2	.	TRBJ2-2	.	CASSLDRGGTGELFF	TGTGCCAGCAGCTTAGATAGGGGGGGAACCGGGGAGCTGTTTTTT
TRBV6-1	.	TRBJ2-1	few	CASSERLDYNEQFF	TGTGCCAGCAGTGAACGACTGGACTACAATGAGCAGTTCTTC
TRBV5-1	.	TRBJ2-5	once	CASSLAILGAQETQYF	TGCGCCAGCAGCTTGGCAATTTTGGGGGCCCAAGAGACCCAGTACTTC
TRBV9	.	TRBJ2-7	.	CASSVGLGWGREQYF	TGTGCCAGCAGCGTAGGTTTGGGCTGGGGTCGCGAGCAGTACTTC
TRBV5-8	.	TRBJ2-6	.	CASSWRGSGANVLTF	TGTGCCAGCAGCTGGCGGGGTTCCGGGGCCAACGTCCTGACTTTC
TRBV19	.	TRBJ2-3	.	CASSIVGLGGGDTQYF	TGTGCCAGTAGTATAGTGGGACTGGGCGGAGGAGATACGCAGTATTTT
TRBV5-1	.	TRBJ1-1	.	CASSGSFMNTEAFF	TGCGCCAGCAGCGGGAGTTTTATGAACACTGAAGCTTTCTTT
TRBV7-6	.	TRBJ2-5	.	CASSLARGYETQYF	TGTGCCAGCAGCTTAGCACGGGGTTATGAGACCCAGTACTTC
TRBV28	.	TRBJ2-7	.	CASSFYGRAHEQYF	TGTGCCAGCAGTTTCTACGGCAGGGCTCACGAGCAGTACTTC
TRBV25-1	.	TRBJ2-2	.	CASSELANTGELFF	TGTGCCAGCAGTGAATTAGCGAACACCGGGGAGCTGTTTTTT
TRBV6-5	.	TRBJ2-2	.	CASSRGNTGELFF	TGTGCCAGCAGTCGGGGGAACACCGGGGAGCTGTTTTTT
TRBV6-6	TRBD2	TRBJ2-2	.	CASSYVSGGVTGELFF	TGTGCCAGCAGTTACGTGAGCGGGGGGGTCACCGGGGAGCTGTTTTTT
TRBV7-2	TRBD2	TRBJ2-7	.	CASSFMGGESYEQYF	TGTGCCAGCAGCTTCATGGGGGGGGAATCCTACGAGCAGTACTTC
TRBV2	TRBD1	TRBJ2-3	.	CAVYRGGTDTQYF	TGTGCCGTGTACAGGGGCGGGACAGATACGCAGTATTTT
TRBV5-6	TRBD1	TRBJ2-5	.	CASSLWTGLETQYF	TGTGCCAGCAGCTTGTGGACAGGGCTGGAGACCCAGTACTTC
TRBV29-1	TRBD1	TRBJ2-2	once	CSAGQGANTGELFF	TGCAGCGCCGGACAGGGGGCGAACACCGGGGAGCTGTTTTTT
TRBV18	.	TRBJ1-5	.	CASSPGGRQPQHF	TGTGCCAGCTCACCTGGAGGGAGGCAGCCCCAGCATTTT
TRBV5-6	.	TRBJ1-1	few	CASSSYRQENTEAFF	TGTGCCAGCAGCTCCTACCGACAGGAGAACACTGAAGCTTTCTTT
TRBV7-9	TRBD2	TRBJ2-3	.	CASSFASGEGGTQYF	TGTGCCAGCAGCTTTGCTAGCGGGGAAGGAGGTACGCAGTATTTT
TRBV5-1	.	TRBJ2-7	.	CASSPGDSSYEQYF	TGCGCCAGCAGCCCCGGGGACTCGTCCTACGAGCAGTACTTC
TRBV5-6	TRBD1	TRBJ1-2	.	CASSLEGGGGYTF	TGTGCCAGCAGCTTGGAAGGGGGCGGAGGCTACACCTTC
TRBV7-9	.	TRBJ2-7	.	CASLGQGNYEQYF	TGTGCCAGCTTAGGGCAGGGAAACTACGAGCAGTACTTC
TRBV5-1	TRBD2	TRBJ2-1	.	CASSFRSSGANNEQFF	TGCGCCAGCAGCTTTCGATCTAGCGGGGCTAACAATGAGCAGTTCTTC
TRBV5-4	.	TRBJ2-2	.	CASSLGQNTGELFF	TGTGCCAGCAGCTTGGGGCAGAACACCGGGGAGCTGTTTTTT
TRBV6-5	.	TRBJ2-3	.	CASRSGTHTDTQYF	TGTGCCAGCAGGTCCGGGACTCACACAGATACGCAGTATTTT
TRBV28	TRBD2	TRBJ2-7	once	CASSLEIAGGPPSYEQYF	TGTGCCAGCAGTTTGGAAATAGCGGGAGGGCCACCCTCCTACGAGCAGTACTTC
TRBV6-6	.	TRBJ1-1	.	CASSYSILRDTEAFF	TGTGCCAGCAGTTACTCGATTCTCCGAGACACTGAAGCTTTCTTT
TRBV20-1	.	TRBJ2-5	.	CRCGQETQYF	TGCAGATGTGGTCAAGAGACCCAGTACTTC
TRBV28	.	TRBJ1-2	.	CASRSPRLNYGYTF	TGTGCCAGCAGGTCCCCCAGGCTAAACTATGGCTACACCTTC
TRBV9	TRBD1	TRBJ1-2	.	CASTRGGGGYGYTF	TGTGCCAGCACCAGAGGGGGCGGTGGCTATGGCTACACCTTC
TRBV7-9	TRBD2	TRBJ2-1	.	CASTPFGLAAYNEQFF	TGTGCCAGCACACCTTTCGGACTAGCGGCCTACAATGAGCAGTTCTTC
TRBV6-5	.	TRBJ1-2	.	CASSRDLNYGYTF	TGTGCCAGCAGTAGGGACTTAAACTATGGCTACACCTTC
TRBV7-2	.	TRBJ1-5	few	CASSSDGGNQPQHF	TGTGCCAGCAGCTCCGACGGAGGCAATCAGCCCCAGCATTTT
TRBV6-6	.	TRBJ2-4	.	CASNEGIAFKNIQYF	TGTGCCAGCAACGAGGGGATAGCCTTTAAAAACATTCAGTACTTC